Following are 3 T cell receptor beta chains from one sample sequenced in a study of OX40 agonist ivuxolimab in advanced cancers. The protocol was immunoSEQ multiplex PCR, while the TCRdb copy is restricted to in-frame clones and leaves out a portion. The repertoire has over 9,000 clones, 60% to 70% of them found once; the top ten carry roughly 24%. Sequenced material: CD4+ or CD8+ T cells sorted from blood, taken in a trial of the OX40 agonist ivuxolimab. The receptors here all came from an adult with an advanced solid tumor such as melanoma, head and neck, liver or kidney cancer.

This clone turned up a few times. J is TRBJ2-7 and V is TRBV5-1; tentatively, D is TRBD1 (6 bases). The V end lost 4 bases, the J end lost 6 bases, and 14 bases lay between the germline ends. The CDR3 sequence is 13 residues long. The germline CDR1 and CDR2 sequences are SGHRS and YFSETQ. In nucleotides, the CDR3 is TGCGCCAGCAGCGACAGGACGGTGCTCGAGCAGTACTTC. It specifies CASSDRTVLEQYF.

The chain is built from TRBV2 and TRBJ2-5, with 9 nucleotides matching TRBD1. The germline CDR1 and CDR2 sequences are SNHLY and FYNNEI. J lost 6 bases, V lost 5 bases, and 10 bases had no gene match. This CDR3 contains 15 residues. The CDR3 region has the DNA TGTGCCAGCAGTCAAGGACAGGGGAATCGTAAGACCCAGTACTTC. Amino acid sequence: CASSQGQGNRKTQYF.

This sequence joins TRBV7-2 and TRBJ2-3; 8 bases fit TRBD2. This CDR3 region has 15 residues. The J segment lost 5 bases and the V segment lost 2 bases, leaving 6 bases of the junction unmatched. CDR1 is SGHTA, CDR2 FQGNSA, per germline. The CDR3 DNA reads as TGTGCCAGCAGCTTAACAGCGGGGGAGCTAGATACGCAGTATTTT. Translation: CASSLTAGELDTQYF.